This T cell receptor (beta chain) was recovered during a study of identical twins. CDR1 is MDHEN and CDR2 is SYDVKM in the germline V gene. Trimming stripped 5 bases from V and 3 bases from J, with 20 bases between. This CDR3 has 16 amino acids. As for this clonotype: The antigen remains unidentified.

Addition of a universal primer site occurred through template switching, and cDNA carried unique molecular identifiers. TCRdb reprocessed the 5' RACE reads via MiXCR and lists one record per CDR3 protein. Found here are 450,000 or so distinct CDR3 sequences, approximately 15% of them singletons; the top ten hold around 0.52%. Study-wide findings and caveats: Possibly, invariant MAIT and iNKT cells partly confounded zero-insertion analyses. Insertion counts were lower in abundant cord blood beta clonotypes, a trend that memory repertoires did not show.

The same sample was also used in a study of yellow fever vaccine responses in identical twins.

The chain has TRBV28 and TRBJ2-7; the D call may be TRBD1 or TRBD2 (7 bases each). This receptor was obtained from a woman aged 18 to 35 in good health. Sequences were obtained from CD4+ T cells sorted from blood. The DNA for the CDR3 is TGTGCCAGCAGTACCAGACGGACAGGACTAGGCTACGAGCAGTACTTC. Translating it yields CASSTRRTGLGYEQYF.